These 9 T cell receptor beta chains came from one sample sequenced in a study of blood T cells in healthy people across ages. It was with a sample-barcoded 5' primer and a J-beta primer mix that a second PCR of roughly 6 to 12 cycles was run. TCRdb redid the calling of the 5' RACE reads with MiXCR, one entry per CDR3 protein. The sample holds about 1.5 million distinct CDR3 sequences; 40% to 45% are singletons and the top ten take approximately 4%. Specimen: blood. Every receptor here comes from a woman between 18 and 29 years old in good health.

The chain links TRBV6-5 to TRBJ1-5; maybe TRBD1 (6 bases). The CDR3 is made up of 16 amino acids. Germline V CDR1 and CDR2: MNHEY, SVGAGI. Deletions cut 2 bases from V and 3 bases from J, with 14 bases between. CDR3 DNA: TGTGCCAGCAGTTACCGTCCTACAGGGAACAATCAGCCCCAGCATTTT. It codes for CASSYRPTGNNQPQHF.

The chain combines TRBV14 with TRBJ2-7, with D tentatively TRBD2 (5 bases). The CDR3 loop spans 12 amino acids. V gave up 3 bases and J gave up 9 bases, with 12 bases separating them. Germline CDR1 reads SGHDN; CDR2 reads FVKESK. As DNA, the CDR3 is TGTGCCAGCAGCCATTTGAGGGCCGGGCAGTACTTC. It specifies CASSHLRAGQYF.

The sample holds a few counts of this clonotype. The J gene is TRBJ2-7, the V gene TRBV10-3; 7 nucleotides match TRBD1. The V segment lost 6 bases and the J segment 0 bases; nucleotides outside the gene matches: 8. CDR1 and CDR2 from the germline V gene are ENHRY and SYGVKD. The CDR3 has 15 residues. This CDR3 is CAISKTDRSSYEQYF. CDR3 nucleotide sequence: TGTGCCATCAGCAAGACGGACAGGAGCTCCTACGAGCAGTACTTC.

The DNA for the CDR3 is TGCGCCAGCAGCCAAAGACTAGCGAATATCTACAATGAGCAGTTCTTC. Translated, it gives CASSQRLANIYNEQFF. The J gene is TRBJ2-1, the V gene TRBV4-3; the match to TRBD2 covers 8 bases. The V segment lost 2 bases and the J segment 3 bases; nucleotides outside the gene matches: 6. CDR3 length: 16 residues. Germline CDR1 LGHNA, CDR2 YSLEER.

This clonotype was seen repeatedly, ten times or more. The chain is built from TRBV27 and TRBJ2-7; TRBD2 agrees at 11 bases. The CDR3 is 15 amino acids. Germline trimming cut 9 bases from V and 1 base from J; bases unmatched to any gene: 8. Germline values: CDR1 MNHEY, CDR2 SMNVEV (reference sequence). DNA of the CDR3: TGTGCCAGTAGTATGGGGACTAGCGGTTCCTACGAGCAGTACTTC. This codes for CASSMGTSGSYEQYF.

CDR3 loop: CSAQGADSQETQYF. The CDR3 coding sequence is TGCAGTGCTCAGGGGGCTGACTCTCAAGAGACCCAGTACTTC. This sequence joins TRBV20-1 and TRBJ2-5; 8 bases are a match to TRBD1. This CDR3 contains 14 residues. V was clipped by 5 bases and J by 2 bases; unmatched bases: 7. In germline, CDR1 is DFQATT, CDR2 SNEGSKA (reference sequence).

The J gene is TRBJ2-3, the V gene TRBV5-1; 8 bases fit TRBD2. The CDR3 is made up of 14 amino acids. Germline CDR1 is SGHRS and CDR2 is YFSETQ. Trimming removed 7 bases from V and 5 bases from J; junction bases left unmatched: 9. In DNA form, the CDR3 reads TGCGCCAGCTGTGTGAGCGGGAGAATAGATACGCAGTATTTT. Encoded protein: CASCVSGRIDTQYF.

The V and J genes are TRBV6-6 and TRBJ1-5; TRBD1 matches 9 bases. The V segment lost 5 bases and the J segment 7 bases; nucleotides outside the gene matches: 6. This CDR3 comprises 14 residues. The germline CDR1 and CDR2 sequences are MNHNY and SVGAGI (reference sequence). In DNA form, the CDR3 reads TGTGCCAGCAGTCAACAGGGGGCTCAGCAGCCCCAGCATTTT. It yields the protein CASSQQGAQQPQHF.

The CDR3 here is CASSGDSNYGYTF. CDR3 DNA sequence: TGTGCCAGCAGCGGGGACAGTAACTATGGCTACACCTTC. The V gene is TRBV12-3 or TRBV12-4, the J gene TRBJ1-2; 7 nucleotides match TRBD1. V gave up 6 bases and J gave up 1 base; unmatched junction bases: 2. This CDR3 is 13 amino acids long.